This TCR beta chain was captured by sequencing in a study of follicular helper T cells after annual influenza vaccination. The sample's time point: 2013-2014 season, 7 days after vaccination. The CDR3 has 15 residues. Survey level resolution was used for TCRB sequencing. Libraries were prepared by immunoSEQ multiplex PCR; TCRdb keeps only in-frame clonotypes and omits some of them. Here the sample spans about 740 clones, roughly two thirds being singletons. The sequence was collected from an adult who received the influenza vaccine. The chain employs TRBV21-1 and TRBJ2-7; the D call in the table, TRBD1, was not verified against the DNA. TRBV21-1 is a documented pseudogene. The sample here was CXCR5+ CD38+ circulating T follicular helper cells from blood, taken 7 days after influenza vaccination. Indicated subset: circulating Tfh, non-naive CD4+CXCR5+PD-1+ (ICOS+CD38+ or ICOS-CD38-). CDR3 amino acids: CASSKVDTASYEQYF. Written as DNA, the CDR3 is TGTGCCAGCAGCAAAGTCGACACCGCAAGCTACGAGCAGTACTTC.